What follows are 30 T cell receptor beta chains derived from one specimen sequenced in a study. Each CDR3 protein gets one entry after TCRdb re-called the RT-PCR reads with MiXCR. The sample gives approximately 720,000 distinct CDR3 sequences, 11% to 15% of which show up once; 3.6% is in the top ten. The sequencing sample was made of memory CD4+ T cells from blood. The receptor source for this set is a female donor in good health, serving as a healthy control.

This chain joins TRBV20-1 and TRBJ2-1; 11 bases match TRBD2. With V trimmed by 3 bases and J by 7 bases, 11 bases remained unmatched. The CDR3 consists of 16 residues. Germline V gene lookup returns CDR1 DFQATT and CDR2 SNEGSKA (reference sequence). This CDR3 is CSASNSGGANGNEQFF. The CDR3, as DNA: TGCAGTGCTAGTAATAGCGGGGGGGCCAATGGTAATGAGCAGTTCTTC.

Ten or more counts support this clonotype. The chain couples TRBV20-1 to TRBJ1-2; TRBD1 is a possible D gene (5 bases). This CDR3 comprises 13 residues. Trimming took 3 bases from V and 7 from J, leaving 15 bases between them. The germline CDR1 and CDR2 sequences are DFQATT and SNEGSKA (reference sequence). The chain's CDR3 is CSASTRGGLGYTF. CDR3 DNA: TGCAGTGCTAGCACTCGCGGGGGTCTTGGCTACACCTTC.

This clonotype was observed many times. This CDR3 reads CASSGGLAGASSYNEQFF. CDR3 nucleotides: TGTGCCAGCAGTGGGGGACTAGCGGGAGCCAGCTCCTACAATGAGCAGTTCTTC. The chain uses TRBV6-1 and TRBJ2-1; 14 nucleotides match TRBD2. Germline loops: CDR1 MNHNS, CDR2 SASEGT. Unmatched junction bases numbered 5, after V lost 4 bases and J lost 0 bases. CDR3 length: 18 residues.

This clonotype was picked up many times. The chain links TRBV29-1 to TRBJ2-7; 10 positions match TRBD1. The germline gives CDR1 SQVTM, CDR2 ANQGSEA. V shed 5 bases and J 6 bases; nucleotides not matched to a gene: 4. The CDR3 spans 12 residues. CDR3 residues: CSVKWTGGEQYF. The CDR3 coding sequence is TGCAGCGTTAAATGGACAGGGGGCGAGCAGTACTTC.

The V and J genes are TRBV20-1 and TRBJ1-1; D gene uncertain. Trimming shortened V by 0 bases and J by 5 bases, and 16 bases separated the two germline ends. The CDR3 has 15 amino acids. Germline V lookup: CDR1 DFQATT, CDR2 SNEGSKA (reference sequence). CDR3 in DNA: TGCAGTGCTAGAGATCTGAGAGAGGGAGGGACTGAAGCTTTCTTT. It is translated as CSARDLREGGTEAFF.

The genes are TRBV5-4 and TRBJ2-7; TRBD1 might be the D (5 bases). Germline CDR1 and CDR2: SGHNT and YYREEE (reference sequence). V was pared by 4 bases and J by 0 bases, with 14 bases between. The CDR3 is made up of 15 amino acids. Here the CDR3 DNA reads TGTGCCAGCAGCCCTGGGGCACATTTCTCCTACGAGCAGTACTTC. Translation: CASSPGAHFSYEQYF.

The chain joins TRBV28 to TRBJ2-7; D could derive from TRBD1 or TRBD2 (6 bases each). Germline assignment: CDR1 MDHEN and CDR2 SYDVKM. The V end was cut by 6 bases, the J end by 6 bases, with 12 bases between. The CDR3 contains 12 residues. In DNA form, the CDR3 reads TGTGCCAGCAGCTCTAGGGGGGCCGAGCAGTACTTC. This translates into CASSSRGAEQYF. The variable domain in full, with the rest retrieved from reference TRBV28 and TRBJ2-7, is DVKVTQSSRYLVKRTGEKVFLECVQDMDHENMFWYRQDPGLGLRLIYFSYDVKMKEKGDIPEGYSVSREKKERFSLILESASTNQTSMYLCASSSRGAEQYFGPGTRLTVT.

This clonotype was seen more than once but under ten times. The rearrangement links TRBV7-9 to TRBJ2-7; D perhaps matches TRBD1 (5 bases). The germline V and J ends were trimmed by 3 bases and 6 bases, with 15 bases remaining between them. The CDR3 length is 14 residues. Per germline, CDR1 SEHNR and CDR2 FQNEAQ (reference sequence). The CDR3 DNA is TGTGCCAGCAGCTTTCAAGGGGCGGCGAGCGAGCAGTACTTC. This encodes CASSFQGAASEQYF. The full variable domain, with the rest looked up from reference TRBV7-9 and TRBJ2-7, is DTGVSQNPRHKITKRGQNVTFRCDPISEHNRLYWYRQTLGQGPEFLTYFQNEAQLEKSRLLSDRFSAERPKGSFSTLEIQRTEQGDSAMYLCASSFQGAASEQYFGPGTRLTVT.

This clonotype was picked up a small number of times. CDR3 in DNA: TGCAGCGTTGAAGGGGGGGGGGAGCAGTACTTC. It encodes CSVEGGGEQYF. V is TRBV29-1 and J is TRBJ2-7; 7 bases fit TRBD2. Germline CDR1 and CDR2: SQVTM and ANQGSEA. J gave up 7 bases and V 1 base, and 1 base lay outside the gene matches. The length of the CDR3 is 11 residues.

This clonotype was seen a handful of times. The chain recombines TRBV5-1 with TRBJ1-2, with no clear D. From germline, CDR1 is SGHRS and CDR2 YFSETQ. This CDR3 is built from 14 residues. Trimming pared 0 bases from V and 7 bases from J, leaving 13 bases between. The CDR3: CASSLDSRAGGYTF. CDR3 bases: TGCGCCAGCAGCTTGGACTCGAGGGCAGGTGGCTACACCTTC.

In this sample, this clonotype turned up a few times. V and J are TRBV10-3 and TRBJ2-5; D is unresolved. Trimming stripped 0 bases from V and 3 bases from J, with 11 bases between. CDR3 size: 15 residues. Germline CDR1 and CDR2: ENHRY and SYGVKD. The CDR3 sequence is CAISESQARKETQYF. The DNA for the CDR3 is TGTGCCATCAGTGAGTCGCAGGCCAGGAAAGAGACCCAGTACTTC.

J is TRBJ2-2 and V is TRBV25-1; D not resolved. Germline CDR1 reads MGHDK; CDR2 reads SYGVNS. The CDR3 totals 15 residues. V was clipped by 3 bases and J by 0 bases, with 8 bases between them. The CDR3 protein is CASSDMRTNTGELFF. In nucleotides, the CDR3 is TGTGCCAGCAGTGATATGAGGACGAACACCGGGGAGCTGTTTTTT. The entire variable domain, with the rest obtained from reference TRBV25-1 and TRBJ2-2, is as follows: EADIYQTPRYLVIGTGKKITLECSQTMGHDKMYWYQQDPGMELHLIHYSYGVNSTEKGDLSSESTVSRIRTEHFPLTLESARPSHTSQYLCASSDMRTNTGELFFGEGSRLTVL.

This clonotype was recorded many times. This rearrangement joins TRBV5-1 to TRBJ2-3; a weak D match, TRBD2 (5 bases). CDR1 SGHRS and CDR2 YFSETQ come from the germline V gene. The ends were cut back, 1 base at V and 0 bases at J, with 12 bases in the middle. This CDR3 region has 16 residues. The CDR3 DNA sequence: TGCGCCAGCAGCTTGTCCGGGCGGGTTAGCACAGATACGCAGTATTTT. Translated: CASSLSGRVSTDTQYF.

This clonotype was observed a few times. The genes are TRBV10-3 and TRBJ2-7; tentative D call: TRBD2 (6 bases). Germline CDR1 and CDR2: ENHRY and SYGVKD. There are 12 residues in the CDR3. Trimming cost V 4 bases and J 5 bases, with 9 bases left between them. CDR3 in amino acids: CAISGGLNEQYF. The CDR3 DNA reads TGTGCCATCAGTGGAGGACTAAACGAGCAGTACTTC.

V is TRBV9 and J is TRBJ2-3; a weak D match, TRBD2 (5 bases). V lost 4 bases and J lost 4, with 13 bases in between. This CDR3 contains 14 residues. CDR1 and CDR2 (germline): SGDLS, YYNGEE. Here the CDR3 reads CASSLLVGADTQYF. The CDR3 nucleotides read TGTGCCAGCAGCCTCCTCGTCGGGGCAGATACGCAGTATTTT.

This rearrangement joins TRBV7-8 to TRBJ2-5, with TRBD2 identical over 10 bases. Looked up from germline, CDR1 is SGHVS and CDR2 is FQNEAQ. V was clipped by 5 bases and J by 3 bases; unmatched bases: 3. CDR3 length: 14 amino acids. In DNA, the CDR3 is TGTGCCAGCAGCCCCCTAGCGGGGGAAGAGACCCAGTACTTC. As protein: CASSPLAGEETQYF.

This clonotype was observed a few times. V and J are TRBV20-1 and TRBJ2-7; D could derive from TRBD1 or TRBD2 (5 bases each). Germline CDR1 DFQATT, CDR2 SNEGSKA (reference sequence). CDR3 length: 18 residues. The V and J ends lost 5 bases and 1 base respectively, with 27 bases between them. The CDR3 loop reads CSAGNGDPQRGFSYEQYF. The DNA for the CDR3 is TGCAGTGCTGGGAATGGGGACCCACAAAGGGGATTTTCCTACGAGCAGTACTTC.

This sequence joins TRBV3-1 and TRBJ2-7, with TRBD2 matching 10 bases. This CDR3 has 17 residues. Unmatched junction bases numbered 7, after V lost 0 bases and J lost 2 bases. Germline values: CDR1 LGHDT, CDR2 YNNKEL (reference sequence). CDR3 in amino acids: CASSQERTLAGAYEQYF. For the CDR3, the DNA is TGTGCCAGCAGCCAAGAACGAACCCTAGCGGGGGCCTACGAGCAGTACTTC.

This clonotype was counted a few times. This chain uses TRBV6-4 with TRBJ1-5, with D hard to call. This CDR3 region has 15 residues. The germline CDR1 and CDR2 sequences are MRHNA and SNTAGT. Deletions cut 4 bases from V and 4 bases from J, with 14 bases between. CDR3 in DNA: TGTGCCAGCAGTGCCCTCCCGGGGAAAAATCAGCCCCAGCATTTT. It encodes CASSALPGKNQPQHF.

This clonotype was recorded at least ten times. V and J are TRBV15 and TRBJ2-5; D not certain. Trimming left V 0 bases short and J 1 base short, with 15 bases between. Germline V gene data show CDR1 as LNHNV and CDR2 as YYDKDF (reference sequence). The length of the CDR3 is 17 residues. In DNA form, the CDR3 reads TGTGCCACCAGCAGAGATGGAATTCTCAAGCCCCAAGAGACCCAGTACTTC. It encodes CATSRDGILKPQETQYF. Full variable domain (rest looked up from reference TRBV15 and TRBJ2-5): DAMVIQNPRYQVTQFGKPVTLSCSQTLNHNVMYWYQQKSSQAPKLLFHYYDKDFNNEADTPDNFQSRRPNTSFCFLDIRSPGLGDTAMYLCATSRDGILKPQETQYFGPGTRLLVL.

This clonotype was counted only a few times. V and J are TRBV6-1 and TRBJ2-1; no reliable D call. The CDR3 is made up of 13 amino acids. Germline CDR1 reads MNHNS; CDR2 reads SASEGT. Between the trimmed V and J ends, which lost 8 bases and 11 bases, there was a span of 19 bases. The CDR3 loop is CASYHPSWNKQFF. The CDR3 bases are TGTGCCAGCTACCACCCCTCATGGAATAAGCAGTTCTTC.

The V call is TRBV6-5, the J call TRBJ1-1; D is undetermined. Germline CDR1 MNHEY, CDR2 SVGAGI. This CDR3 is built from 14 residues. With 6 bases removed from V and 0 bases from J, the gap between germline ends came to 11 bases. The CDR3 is CASRTLWMNTEAFF. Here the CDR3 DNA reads TGTGCCAGCAGGACTCTCTGGATGAACACTGAAGCTTTCTTT.

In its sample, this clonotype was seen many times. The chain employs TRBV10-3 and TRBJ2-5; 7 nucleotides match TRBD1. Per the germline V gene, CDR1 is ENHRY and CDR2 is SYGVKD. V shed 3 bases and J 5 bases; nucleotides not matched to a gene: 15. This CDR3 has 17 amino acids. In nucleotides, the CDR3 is TGTGCCATCAGTGACCAAAAGACAGGGTCGGGTTGGGAGACCCAGTACTTC. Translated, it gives CAISDQKTGSGWETQYF.

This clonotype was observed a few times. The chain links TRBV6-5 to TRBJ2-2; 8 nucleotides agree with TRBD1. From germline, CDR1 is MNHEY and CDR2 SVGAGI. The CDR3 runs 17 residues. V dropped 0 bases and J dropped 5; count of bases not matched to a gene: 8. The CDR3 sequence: CASSYSSWGQDTGELFF. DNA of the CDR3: TGTGCCAGCAGTTACTCGAGTTGGGGACAGGATACCGGGGAGCTGTTTTTT.

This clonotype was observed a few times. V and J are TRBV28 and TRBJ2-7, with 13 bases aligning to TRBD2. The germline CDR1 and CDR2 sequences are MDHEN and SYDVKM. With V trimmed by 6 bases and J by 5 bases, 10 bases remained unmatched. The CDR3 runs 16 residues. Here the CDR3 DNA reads TGTGCCAGCAGCCTTAGTACTAGCGGGAGGGCCCACGAGCAGTACTTC. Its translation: CASSLSTSGRAHEQYF. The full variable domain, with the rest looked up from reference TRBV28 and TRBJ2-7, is DVKVTQSSRYLVKRTGEKVFLECVQDMDHENMFWYRQDPGLGLRLIYFSYDVKMKEKGDIPEGYSVSREKKERFSLILESASTNQTSMYLCASSLSTSGRAHEQYFGPGTRLTVT.

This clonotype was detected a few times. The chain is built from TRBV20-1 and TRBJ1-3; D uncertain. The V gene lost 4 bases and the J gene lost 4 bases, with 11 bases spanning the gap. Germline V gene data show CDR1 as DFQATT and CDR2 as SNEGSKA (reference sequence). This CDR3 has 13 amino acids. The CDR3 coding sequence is TGCAGTGCTACTGGTGTCACCGGAAACACCATATATTTT. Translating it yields CSATGVTGNTIYF.

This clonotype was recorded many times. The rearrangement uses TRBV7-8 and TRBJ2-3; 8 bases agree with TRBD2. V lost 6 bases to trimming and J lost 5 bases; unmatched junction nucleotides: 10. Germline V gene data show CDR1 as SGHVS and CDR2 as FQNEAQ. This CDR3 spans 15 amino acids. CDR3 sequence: CASSRSGNQGDTQYF. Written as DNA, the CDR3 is TGTGCCAGCAGTCGTAGCGGGAACCAGGGAGATACGCAGTATTTT. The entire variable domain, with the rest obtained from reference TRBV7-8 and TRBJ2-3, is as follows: GAGVSQSPRYKVAKRGQDVALRCDPISGHVSLFWYQQALGQGPEFLTYFQNEAQLDKSGLPSDRFFAERPEGSVSTLKIQRTQQEDSAVYLCASSRSGNQGDTQYFGPGTRLTVL.

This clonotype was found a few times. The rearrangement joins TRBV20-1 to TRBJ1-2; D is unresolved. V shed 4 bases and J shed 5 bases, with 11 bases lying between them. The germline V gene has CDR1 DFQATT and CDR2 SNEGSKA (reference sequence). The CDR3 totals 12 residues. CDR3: CSAKDIGYGYTF. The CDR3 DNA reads TGCAGTGCTAAAGATATAGGATATGGCTACACCTTC.

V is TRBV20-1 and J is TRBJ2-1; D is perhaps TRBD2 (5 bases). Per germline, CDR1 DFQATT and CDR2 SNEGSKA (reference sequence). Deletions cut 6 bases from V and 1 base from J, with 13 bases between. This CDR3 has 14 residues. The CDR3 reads CSAPGLSSYNEQFF. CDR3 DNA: TGCAGTGCCCCTGGACTGTCGTCCTACAATGAGCAGTTCTTC.

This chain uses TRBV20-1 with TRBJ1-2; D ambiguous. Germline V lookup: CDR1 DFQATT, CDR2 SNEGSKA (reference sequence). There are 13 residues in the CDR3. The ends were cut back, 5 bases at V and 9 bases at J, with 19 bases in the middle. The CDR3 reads CSAYPPDGGRYTF. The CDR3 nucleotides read TGCAGTGCTTATCCCCCGGACGGCGGACGCTACACCTTC.